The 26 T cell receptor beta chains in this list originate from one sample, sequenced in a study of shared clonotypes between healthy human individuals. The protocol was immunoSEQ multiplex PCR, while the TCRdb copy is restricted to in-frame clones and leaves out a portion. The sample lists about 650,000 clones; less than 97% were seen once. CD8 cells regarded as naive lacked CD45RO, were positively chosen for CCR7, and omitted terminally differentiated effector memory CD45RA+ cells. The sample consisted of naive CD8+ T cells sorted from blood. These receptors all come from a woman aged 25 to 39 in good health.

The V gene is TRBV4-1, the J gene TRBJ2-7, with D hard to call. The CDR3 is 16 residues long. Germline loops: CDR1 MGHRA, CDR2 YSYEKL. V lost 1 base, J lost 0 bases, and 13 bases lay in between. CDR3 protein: CASSQGWAGSSYEQYF. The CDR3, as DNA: TGCGCCAGCAGCCAAGGATGGGCAGGCAGCTCCTACGAGCAGTACTTC.

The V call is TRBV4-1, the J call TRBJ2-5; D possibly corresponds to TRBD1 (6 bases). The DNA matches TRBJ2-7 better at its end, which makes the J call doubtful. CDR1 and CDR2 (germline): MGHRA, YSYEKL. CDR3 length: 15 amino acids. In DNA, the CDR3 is TGCGCCAGCAGCCAAGTGTTTGACAGGAGGTACGAGCAGTACTTC. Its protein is CASSQVFDRRYEQYF.

CDR3 loop: CASRVFSVYEQFF. The CDR3 bases are TGTGCCAGCAGGGTTTTTAGCGTCTATGAGCAGTTCTTC. This chain links TRBV2 with TRBJ2-1; maybe TRBD2 (5 bases). Per germline, CDR1 SNHLY and CDR2 FYNNEI. The CDR3 consists of 13 residues. V gave up 6 bases and J gave up 8 bases, with 14 bases separating them. The whole variable domain, remainder taken from reference TRBV2 and TRBJ2-1, is EPEVTQTPSHQVTQMGQEVILRCVPISNHLYFYWYRQILGQKVEFLVSFYNNEISEKSEIFDDQFSVERPDGSNFTLKIRSTKLEDSAMYFCASRVFSVYEQFFGPGTRLTVL.

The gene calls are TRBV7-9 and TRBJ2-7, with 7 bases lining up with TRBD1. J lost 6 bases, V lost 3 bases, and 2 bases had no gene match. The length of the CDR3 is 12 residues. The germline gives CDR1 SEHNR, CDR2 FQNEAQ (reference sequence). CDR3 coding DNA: TGTGCCAGCAGCTTTCCAGGGGGCGAGCAGTACTTC. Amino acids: CASSFPGGEQYF.

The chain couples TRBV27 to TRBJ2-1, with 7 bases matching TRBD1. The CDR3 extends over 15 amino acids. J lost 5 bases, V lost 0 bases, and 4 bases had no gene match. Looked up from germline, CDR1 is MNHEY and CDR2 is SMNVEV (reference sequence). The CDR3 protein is CASSLSGQQNNEQFF. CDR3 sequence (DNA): TGTGCCAGCAGTTTATCGGGACAGCAAAACAATGAGCAGTTCTTC.

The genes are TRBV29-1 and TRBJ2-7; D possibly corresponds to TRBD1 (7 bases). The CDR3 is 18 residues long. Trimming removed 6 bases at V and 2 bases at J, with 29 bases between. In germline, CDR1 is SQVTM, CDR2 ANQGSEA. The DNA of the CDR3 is TGCAGCGTCCCCCGGGACAGCGCTACGGGACTCAATCCCTACGAGCAGTACTTC. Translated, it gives CSVPRDSATGLNPYEQYF.

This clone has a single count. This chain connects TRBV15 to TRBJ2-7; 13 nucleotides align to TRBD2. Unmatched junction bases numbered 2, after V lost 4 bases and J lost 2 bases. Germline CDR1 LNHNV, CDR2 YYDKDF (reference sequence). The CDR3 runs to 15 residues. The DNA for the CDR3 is TGTGCCACCAGCATACTAGCGGGAGGGCCCTACGAGCAGTACTTC. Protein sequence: CATSILAGGPYEQYF.

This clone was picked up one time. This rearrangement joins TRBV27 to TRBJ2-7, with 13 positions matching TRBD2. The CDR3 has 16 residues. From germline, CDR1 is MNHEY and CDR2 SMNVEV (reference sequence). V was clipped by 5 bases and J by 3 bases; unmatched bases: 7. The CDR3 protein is CASSLTTSGRIYEQYF. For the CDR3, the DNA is TGTGCCAGCAGTCTTACGACTAGCGGGAGGATCTACGAGCAGTACTTC.

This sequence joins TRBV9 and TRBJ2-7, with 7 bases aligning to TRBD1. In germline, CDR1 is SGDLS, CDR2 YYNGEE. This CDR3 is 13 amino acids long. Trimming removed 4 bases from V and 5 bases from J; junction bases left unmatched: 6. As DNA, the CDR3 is TGTGCCAGCAGCCCAGGGACAGTGCACGAGCAGTACTTC. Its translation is CASSPGTVHEQYF.

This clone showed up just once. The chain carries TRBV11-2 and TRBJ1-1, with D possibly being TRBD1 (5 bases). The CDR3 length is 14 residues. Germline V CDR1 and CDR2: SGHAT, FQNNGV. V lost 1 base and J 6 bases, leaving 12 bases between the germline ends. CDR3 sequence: CASSLGGEVAEAFF. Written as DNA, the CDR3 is TGTGCCAGCAGCTTAGGGGGGGAAGTGGCTGAAGCTTTCTTT.

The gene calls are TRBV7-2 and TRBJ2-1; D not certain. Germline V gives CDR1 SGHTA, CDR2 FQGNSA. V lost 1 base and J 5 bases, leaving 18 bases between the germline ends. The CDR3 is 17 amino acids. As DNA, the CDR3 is TGTGCCAGCAGCTTAGATCCTGTCCAGATAAAAAACAATGAGCAGTTCTTC. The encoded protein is CASSLDPVQIKNNEQFF.

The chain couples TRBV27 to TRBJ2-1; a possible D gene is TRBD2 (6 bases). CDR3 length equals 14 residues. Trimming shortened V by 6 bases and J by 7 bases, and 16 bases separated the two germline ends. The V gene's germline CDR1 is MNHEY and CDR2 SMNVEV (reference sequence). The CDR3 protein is CASRHGGEWNEQFF. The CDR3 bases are TGTGCCAGCAGACACGGGGGAGAGTGGAATGAGCAGTTCTTC.

In DNA form, the CDR3 reads TGTGCCAGCAGCCCCGGGACTAGCGGGATCAGCACCGGGGAGCTGTTTTTT. Protein sequence: CASSPGTSGISTGELFF. The genes are TRBV7-9 and TRBJ2-2; the match to TRBD2 covers 13 bases. Germline-derived CDR1 and CDR2 are SEHNR and FQNEAQ (reference sequence). The CDR3 has 17 residues. Trimming at V came to 5 bases and at J to 4 bases, leaving 7 bases not matched to a gene.

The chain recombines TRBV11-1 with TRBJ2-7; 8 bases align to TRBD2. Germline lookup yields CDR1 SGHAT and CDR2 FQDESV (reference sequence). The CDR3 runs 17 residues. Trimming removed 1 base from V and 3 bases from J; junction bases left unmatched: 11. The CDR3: CASSLEPLVAGHYEQYF. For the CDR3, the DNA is TGTGCCAGCAGCTTAGAGCCCCTGGTAGCGGGGCACTACGAGCAGTACTTC.

In DNA, the CDR3 is TGTGCCAGCATACGGCGGCGGGAGCGGTCCTACAATGAGCAGTTCTTC. It is translated as CASIRRRERSYNEQFF. The rearrangement uses TRBV2 and TRBJ2-1; 7 positions match TRBD2. This CDR3 has 16 amino acids. After removal of 7 bases from V and 1 base from J, the junction contained 10 bases not matched to a gene. The germline CDR1 and CDR2 sequences are SNHLY and FYNNEI. Full variable domain (outside the CDR3, taken from reference TRBV2 and TRBJ2-1): EPEVTQTPSHQVTQMGQEVILRCVPISNHLYFYWYRQILGQKVEFLVSFYNNEISEKSEIFDDQFSVERPDGSNFTLKIRSTKLEDSAMYFCASIRRRERSYNEQFFGPGTRLTVL.

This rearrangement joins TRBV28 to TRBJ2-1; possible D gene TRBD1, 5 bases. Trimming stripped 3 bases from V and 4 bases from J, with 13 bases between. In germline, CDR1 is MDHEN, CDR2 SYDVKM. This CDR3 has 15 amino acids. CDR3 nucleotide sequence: TGTGCCAGCAGTTTGCGACAGTCTAGATACAATGAGCAGTTCTTC. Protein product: CASSLRQSRYNEQFF. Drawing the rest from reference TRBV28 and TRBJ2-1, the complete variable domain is DVKVTQSSRYLVKRTGEKVFLECVQDMDHENMFWYRQDPGLGLRLIYFSYDVKMKEKGDIPEGYSVSREKKERFSLILESASTNQTSMYLCASSLRQSRYNEQFFGPGTRLTVL.

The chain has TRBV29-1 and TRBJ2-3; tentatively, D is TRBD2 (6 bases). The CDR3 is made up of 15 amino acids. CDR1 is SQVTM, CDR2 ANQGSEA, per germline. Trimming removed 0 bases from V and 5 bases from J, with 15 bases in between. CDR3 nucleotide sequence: TGCAGCGTTGAAGATCTTGGCGGGAAGGTAGATACGCAGTATTTT. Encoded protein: CSVEDLGGKVDTQYF.

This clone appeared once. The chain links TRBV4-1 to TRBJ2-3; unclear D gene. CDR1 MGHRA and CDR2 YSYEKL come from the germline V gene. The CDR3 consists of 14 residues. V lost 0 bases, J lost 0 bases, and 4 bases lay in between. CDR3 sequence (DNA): TGCGCCAGCAGCCAAGACGGGAGCACAGATACGCAGTATTTT. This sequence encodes CASSQDGSTDTQYF.

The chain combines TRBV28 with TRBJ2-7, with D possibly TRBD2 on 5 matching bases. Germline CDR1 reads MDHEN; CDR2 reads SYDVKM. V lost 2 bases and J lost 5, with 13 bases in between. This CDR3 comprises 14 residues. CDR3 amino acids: CASSLHSSGNEQYF. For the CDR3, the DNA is TGTGCCAGCAGTTTACATTCGTCGGGGAACGAGCAGTACTTC.

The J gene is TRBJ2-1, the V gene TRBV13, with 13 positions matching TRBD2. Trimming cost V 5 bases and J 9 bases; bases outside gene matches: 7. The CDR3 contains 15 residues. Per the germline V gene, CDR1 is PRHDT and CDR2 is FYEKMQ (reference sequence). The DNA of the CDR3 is TGTGCCAGCAGCCTACTAGCGGGAGGGTTCAGTGAGCAGTTCTTC. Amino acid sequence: CASSLLAGGFSEQFF.

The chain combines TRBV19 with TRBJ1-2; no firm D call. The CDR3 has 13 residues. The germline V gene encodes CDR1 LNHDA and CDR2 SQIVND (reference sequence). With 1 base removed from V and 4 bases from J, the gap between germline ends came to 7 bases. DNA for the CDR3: TGTGCCAGTAGTATAGGGAGCGCCTATGGCTACACCTTC. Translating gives CASSIGSAYGYTF. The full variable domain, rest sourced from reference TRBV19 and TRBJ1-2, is DGGITQSPKYLFRKEGQNVTLSCEQNLNHDAMYWYRQDPGQGLRLIYYSQIVNDFQKGDIAEGYSVSREKKESFPLTVTSAQKNPTAFYLCASSIGSAYGYTFGSGTRLTVV.

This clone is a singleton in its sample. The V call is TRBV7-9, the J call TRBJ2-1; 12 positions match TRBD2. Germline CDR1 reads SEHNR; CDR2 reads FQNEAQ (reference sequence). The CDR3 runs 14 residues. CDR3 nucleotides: TGTGCATTGGCCCGGACTAGCGGGATAAATGAGCAGTTCTTC. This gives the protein CALARTSGINEQFF.

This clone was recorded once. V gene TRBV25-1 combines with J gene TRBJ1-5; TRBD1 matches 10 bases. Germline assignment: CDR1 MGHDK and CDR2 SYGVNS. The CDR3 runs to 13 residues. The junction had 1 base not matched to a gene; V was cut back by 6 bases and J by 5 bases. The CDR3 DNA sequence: TGTGCCAGCAGAGGACAGGGGGATCAGCCCCAGCATTTT. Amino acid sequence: CASRGQGDQPQHF.

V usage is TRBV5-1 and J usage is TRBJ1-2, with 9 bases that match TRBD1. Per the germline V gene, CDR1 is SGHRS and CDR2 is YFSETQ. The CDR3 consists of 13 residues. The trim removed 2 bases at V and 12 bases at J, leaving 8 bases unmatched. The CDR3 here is CASSFRQGETDTF. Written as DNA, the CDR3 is TGCGCCAGCAGCTTCAGACAGGGGGAGACGGACACCTTC. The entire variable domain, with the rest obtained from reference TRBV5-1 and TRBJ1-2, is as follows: KAGVTQTPRYLIKTRGQQVTLSCSPISGHRSVSWYQQTPGQGLQFLFEYFSETQRNKGNFPGRFSGRQFSNSRSEMNVSTLELGDSALYLCASSFRQGETDTFGSGTRLTVV.

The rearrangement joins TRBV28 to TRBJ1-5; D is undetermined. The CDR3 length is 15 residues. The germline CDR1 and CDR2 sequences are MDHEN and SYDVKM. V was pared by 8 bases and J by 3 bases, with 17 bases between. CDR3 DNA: TGTGCCAGCCTCTCGGGTGTCATGTTCAATCAGCCCCAGCATTTT. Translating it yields CASLSGVMFNQPQHF.

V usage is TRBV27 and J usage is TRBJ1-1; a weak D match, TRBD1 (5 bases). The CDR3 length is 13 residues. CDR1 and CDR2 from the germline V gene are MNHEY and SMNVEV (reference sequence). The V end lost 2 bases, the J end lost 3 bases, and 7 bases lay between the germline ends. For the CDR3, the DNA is TGTGCCAGCAGTTTAGGGGGGGACACTGAAGCTTTCTTT. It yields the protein CASSLGGDTEAFF.